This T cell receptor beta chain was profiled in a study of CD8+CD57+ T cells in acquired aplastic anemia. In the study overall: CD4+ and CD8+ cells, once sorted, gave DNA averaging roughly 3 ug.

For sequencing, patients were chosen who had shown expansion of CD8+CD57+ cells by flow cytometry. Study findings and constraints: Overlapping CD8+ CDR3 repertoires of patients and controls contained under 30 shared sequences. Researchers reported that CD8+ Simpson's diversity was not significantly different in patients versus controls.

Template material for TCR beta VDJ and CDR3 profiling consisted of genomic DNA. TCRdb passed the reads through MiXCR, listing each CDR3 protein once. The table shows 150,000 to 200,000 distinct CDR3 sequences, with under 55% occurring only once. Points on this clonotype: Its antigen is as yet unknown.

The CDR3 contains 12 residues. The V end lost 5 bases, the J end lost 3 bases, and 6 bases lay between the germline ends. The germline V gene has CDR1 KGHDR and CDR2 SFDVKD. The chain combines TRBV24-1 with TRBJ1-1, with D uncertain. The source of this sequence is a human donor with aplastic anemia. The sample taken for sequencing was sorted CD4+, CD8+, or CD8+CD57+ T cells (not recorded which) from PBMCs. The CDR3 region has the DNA TGTGCCACCAGTGTCACTGACACTGAAGCTTTCTTT. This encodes CATSVTDTEAFF.